This T cell receptor (beta chain) was documented in a study of esophageal squamous cell carcinoma under preoperative chemotherapy. Study overall: TCR repertoires were profiled from both peripheral blood T cells and tumor-infiltrating lymphocytes. Broader study findings: Paclitaxel-nedaplatin therapy caused immediate, substantial clonotype frequency changes. Peripheral T cells showed a significant TCR diversity increase after chemotherapy, unlike tumor-infiltrating lymphocytes.

Time point defined: after preoperative PTX-NDP chemotherapy. Paclitaxel-nedaplatin chemotherapy was given to patients ahead of their surgery. CDR3 size: 13 residues. The ends were cut back, 6 bases at V and 2 bases at J, with 5 bases in the middle. From germline, CDR1 is SGHTA and CDR2 FQGTGA. As to this clonotype: Its specificity is unknown.

TCRdb used MiXCR to reprocess the PCR reads, holding one entry per CDR3 protein. The repertoire holds 34,000 or so distinct CDR3 sequences, 52% seen once, with around 23% in the top ten. The sample was acquired from a patient given preoperative chemotherapy. This clonotype originated in a human donor with esophageal squamous cell carcinoma. The donor label of this sample is uncertain. The chain uses TRBV7-3 and TRBJ2-6; D might be TRBD2 (5 bases). The chain's CDR3 is CASRRAGANVLTF. CDR3 DNA sequence: TGTGCCAGCAGGAGGGCTGGGGCCAACGTCCTGACTTTC.